The sequence of this T cell receptor (beta chain) was determined in a study of T cells in Graves' hyperthyroidism and ophthalmopathy. The TCR beta CDR3 regions underwent amplification using RNA transcripts as the source. Initially, a first-round RT-PCR of the TCR CDR3 employed the HTBI primer set. TCRdb redid the calling of the multiplex PCR reads with MiXCR, one entry per CDR3 protein. The repertoire has a few hundred thousand distinct CDR3 sequences, roughly 13% of them found once; the top ten carry approximately 5.8%. The germline V and J ends were trimmed by 7 bases and 0 bases, with 12 bases remaining between them. CDR1 and CDR2 (germline): ENHRY, SYGVKD. The CDR3 spans 14 residues.

The source is a woman between 18 and 29 years old with Graves' hyperthyroidism. The sample was blood. This chain joins TRBV10-3 and TRBJ1-1; a weak D match, TRBD1 (6 bases). CDR3 sequence reads: CAINTGTMNTEAFF. In nucleotides, the CDR3 is TGTGCCATCAATACAGGGACAATGAACACTGAAGCTTTCTTT.